This TCR beta chain was retrieved from a study of shared clonotypes between healthy human individuals. Turning to the study itself: Per-donor plates numbered three CD4 naive, three CD4 memory, two CD8 naive and one CD8 memory.

Looked up from germline, CDR1 is LNHDA and CDR2 is SQIVND (reference sequence). V was clipped by 6 bases and J by 4 bases, with 18 bases between them. The CDR3 length is 15 residues. Only in-frame clones appear in the TCRdb table, and some are missing; sequencing was by immunoSEQ multiplex PCR. The sample holds hundreds of thousands of clones, 95% to 98% seen once. Notes on the study in general: The four-donor shared clonotypes exceeded non-shared clonotypes in generation probability, with non-shared ones scoring lower. Represented diversity, genetic and exposure-history alike, was limited by few donors.

Worth noting for this clone: Its matching antigen is unknown.

This clonotype was sampled from a woman younger than 45 in good health. The rearrangement joins TRBV19 to TRBJ1-1; tentatively, D is TRBD1 (5 bases). Sample: naive CD4+ T cells sorted from blood. Subset denoted: CD45RA+ positively selected. CDR3 loop: CASRTKQGGFTEAFF. Here the CDR3 DNA reads TGTGCCAGTAGGACAAAGCAGGGCGGTTTCACTGAAGCTTTCTTT.